This passage covers 4 T cell receptor beta chains from one sample sequenced in a study of T cells in Graves' hyperthyroidism and ophthalmopathy. From RNA transcripts, TCR beta CDR3 regions were amplified. HTBI primers were employed in a first-round RT-PCR of the TCR CDR3. TCRdb independently ran MiXCR on the multiplex PCR reads; one entry per CDR3 protein. This sample has a few hundred thousand distinct CDR3 sequences; approximately 14% occur once, and the top ten carry about a sixth. The sample comprised blood. The receptors here all came from a young woman with Graves' hyperthyroidism.

This clonotype was found many times. This sequence joins TRBV29-1 and TRBJ2-1; 8 bases line up with TRBD2. Germline values: CDR1 SQVTM, CDR2 ANQGSEA. The CDR3 contains 13 residues. The J segment lost 10 bases and the V segment lost 6 bases, leaving 11 bases of the junction unmatched. The CDR3 region has the DNA TGCAGCGTCAGCGGGAGTGCTTTAGTAGAGCAGTTCTTC. As protein: CSVSGSALVEQFF.

This clonotype was detected many times. J is TRBJ2-1 and V is TRBV19; 8 bases map to TRBD1. Germline V lookup: CDR1 LNHDA, CDR2 SQIVND (reference sequence). V shed 5 bases, J shed 1 base, and the junction held 10 bases outside the gene matches. The CDR3 length is 17 residues. This CDR3 is CASSSTWTGKSYNEQFF. The CDR3 coding sequence is TGTGCCAGTAGTTCCACTTGGACAGGGAAATCCTACAATGAGCAGTTCTTC. Filled out from reference TRBV19 and TRBJ2-1, the complete variable domain reads DGGITQSPKYLFRKEGQNVTLSCEQNLNHDAMYWYRQDPGQGLRLIYYSQIVNDFQKGDIAEGYSVSREKKESFPLTVTSAQKNPTAFYLCASSSTWTGKSYNEQFFGPGTRLTVL.

The rearrangement joins TRBV10-3 to TRBJ2-2, with 10 nucleotides matching TRBD1. Germline V CDR1 and CDR2: ENHRY, SYGVKD. The V segment lost 7 bases and the J segment 6 bases; nucleotides outside the gene matches: 17. The CDR3 has 18 amino acids. Here the CDR3 DNA reads TGTGCCATCAAGACAGGGGGCCAGGAGGACAATTTGCCCGGGGAGCTGTTTTTT. It is translated as CAIKTGGQEDNLPGELFF.

This clonotype has a count of ten or more. The V and J genes are TRBV9 and TRBJ1-4; D gene uncertain. Germline CDR1 SGDLS, CDR2 YYNGEE. This CDR3 contains 15 residues. V was shortened by 4 bases and J by 0 bases, with 10 bases between the two germline ends. The CDR3 loop is CASSPRHSTNEKLFF. DNA for the CDR3: TGTGCCAGCAGCCCTAGACATTCAACTAATGAAAAACTGTTTTTT.